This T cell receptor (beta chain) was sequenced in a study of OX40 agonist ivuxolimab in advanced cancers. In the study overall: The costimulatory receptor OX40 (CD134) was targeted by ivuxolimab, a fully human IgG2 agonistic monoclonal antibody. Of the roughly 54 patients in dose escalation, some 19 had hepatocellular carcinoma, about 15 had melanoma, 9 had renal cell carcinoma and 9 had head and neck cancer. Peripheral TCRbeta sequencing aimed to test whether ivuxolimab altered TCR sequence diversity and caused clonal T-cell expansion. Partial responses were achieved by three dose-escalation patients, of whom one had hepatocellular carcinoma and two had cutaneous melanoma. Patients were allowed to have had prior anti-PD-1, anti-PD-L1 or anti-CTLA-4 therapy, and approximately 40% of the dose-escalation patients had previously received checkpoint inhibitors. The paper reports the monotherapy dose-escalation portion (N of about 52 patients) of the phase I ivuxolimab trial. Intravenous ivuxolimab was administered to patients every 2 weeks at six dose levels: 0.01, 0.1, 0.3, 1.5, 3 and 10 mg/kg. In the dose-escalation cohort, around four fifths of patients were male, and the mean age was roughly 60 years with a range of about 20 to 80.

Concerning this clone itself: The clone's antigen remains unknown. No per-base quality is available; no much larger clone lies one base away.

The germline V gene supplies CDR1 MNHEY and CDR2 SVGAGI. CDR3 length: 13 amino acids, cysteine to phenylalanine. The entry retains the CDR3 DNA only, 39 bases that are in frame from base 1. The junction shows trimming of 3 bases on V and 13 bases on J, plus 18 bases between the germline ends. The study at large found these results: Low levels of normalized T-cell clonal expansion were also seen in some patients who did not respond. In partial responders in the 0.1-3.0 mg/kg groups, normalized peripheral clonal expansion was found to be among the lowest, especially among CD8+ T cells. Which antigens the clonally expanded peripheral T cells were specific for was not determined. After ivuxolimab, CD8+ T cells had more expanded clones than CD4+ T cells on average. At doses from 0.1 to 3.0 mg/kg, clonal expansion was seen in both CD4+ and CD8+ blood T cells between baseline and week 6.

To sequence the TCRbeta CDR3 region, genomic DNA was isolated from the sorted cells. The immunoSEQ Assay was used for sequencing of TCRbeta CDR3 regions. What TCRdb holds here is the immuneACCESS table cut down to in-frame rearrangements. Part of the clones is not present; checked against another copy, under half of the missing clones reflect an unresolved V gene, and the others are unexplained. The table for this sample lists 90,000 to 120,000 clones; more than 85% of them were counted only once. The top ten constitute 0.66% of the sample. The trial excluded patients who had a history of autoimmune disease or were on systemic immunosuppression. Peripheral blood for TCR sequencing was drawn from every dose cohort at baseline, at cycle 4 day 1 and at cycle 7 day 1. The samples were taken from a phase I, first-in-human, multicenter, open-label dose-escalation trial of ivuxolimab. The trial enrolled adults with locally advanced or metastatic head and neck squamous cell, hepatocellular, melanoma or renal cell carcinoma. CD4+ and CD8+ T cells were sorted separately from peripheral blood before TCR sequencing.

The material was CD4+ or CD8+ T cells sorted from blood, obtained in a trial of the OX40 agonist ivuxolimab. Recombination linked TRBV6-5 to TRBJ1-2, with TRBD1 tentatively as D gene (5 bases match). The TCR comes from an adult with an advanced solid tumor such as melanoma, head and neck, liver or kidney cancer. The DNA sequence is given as TGTGCCAGCAGTTATTCGGCAGGGAATATTCTCACCTTC. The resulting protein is CASSYSAGNILTF.